A selection of T cell receptor beta chains follows, all from one sample in a study of metastatic and nonmetastatic thyroid tumors. TCRdb re-clonotyped the PCR reads through MiXCR. The table has about 22,000 clones, about 18% seen once; the top ten hold roughly 20%. Source material: blood. These receptors all stem from a male donor with papillary thyroid cancer or a benign thyroid nodule (not recorded which). Some clones in this sample may be carry-over from other donors' samples. The CDR3 runs from the conserved cysteine through the conserved F or W. The order of the fields is D gene, clone size, V gene, J gene, CDR3 DNA, CDR3 protein. D genes are given only for firm matches. The size of a clone is reported for some rows only, either as once, few or many, or as a class for expanded clones.

>TRBD1|many|TRBV5-5|TRBJ1-2
TGTGCCAGCAGCTCGGGACAGGGCGGCCCCTACTATGGCTACACCTTC
CASSSGQGGPYYGYTF
>TRBD1|many|TRBV2|TRBJ1-3
TGTGCCAGCAGAGACGACAGGGTAGTTGGAAACACCATATATTTT
CASRDDRVVGNTIYF
>TRBD1|many|TRBV20-1|TRBJ2-7
TGCAGTGCCATACCACGGACAGGGTACGAGCAGTACTTC
CSAIPRTGYEQYF
>TRBD2|many|TRBV3-1|TRBJ2-3
TGTGCCAGCAGCTCGACTAGCGCAGATACGCAGTATTTT
CASSSTSADTQYF
>-|many|TRBV10-3|TRBJ1-5
TGTGCCTGCCGCGGGAAGCAGCCCCAGCATTTT
CACRGKQPQHF
>-|-|TRBV7-9|TRBJ2-7
TGTGCCAGCACCGAAGGTGATTGGACCTACGAGCAGTACTTC
CASTEGDWTYEQYF
>-|-|TRBV9|TRBJ1-1
TGTGCCAGCATCATTACGACAGTGGCAGGAACTGAAGCTTTCTTT
CASIITTVAGTEAFF
>-|many|TRBV19|TRBJ2-3
TGTGCCAGTAGTCTCGGCGGGCATCACGGCACAGATACGCAGTATTTT
CASSLGGHHGTDTQYF
>-|-|TRBV27|TRBJ1-1
TGTGCCAGCAGTCCCTTTCTCCCGGGGATGAACACTGAAGCTTTCTTT
CASSPFLPGMNTEAFF
>-|many|TRBV20-1|TRBJ1-5
TGCAGTGCTAGGAGGACACTTAATCAGCCCCAGCATTTT
CSARRTLNQPQHF
>-|many|TRBV28|TRBJ1-1
TGTGCCACCACGTTGGGAAGGGGACCGAACACTGAAGCTTTCTTT
CATTLGRGPNTEAFF
>-|many|TRBV10-1|TRBJ1-3
TGCGCCAGCAGTGAAGTAGCTGGAAACACCATATATTTT
CASSEVAGNTIYF
>-|few|TRBV6-2/TRBV6-3|TRBJ1-6
TGTGCCAGCAGTTCGGCAGGGAGTTCTAGTAATTCACCCCCCCACTTT
CASSSAGSSSNSPPHF
>TRBD1|many|TRBV11-1|TRBJ2-6
TGTGCCAGCAGCTTAGCGGACAGGGCTACTGGGGCCAACGTCCTGACTTTC
CASSLADRATGANVLTF
>TRBD1|many|TRBV5-1|TRBJ2-3
TGCGCCAGCCTAAGAGGGGGCAGCACAGATACGCAGTATTTT
CASLRGGSTDTQYF
>TRBD1|few|TRBV27|TRBJ2-7
TGTGCCAGCAGTTTAAATAGGGACAGATTATACGAGCAGTACTTC
CASSLNRDRLYEQYF
>-|-|TRBV28|TRBJ2-7
TGTGCCAGCCACCATAGTTACGAGCAGTACTTC
CASHHSYEQYF
>-|many|TRBV3-1|TRBJ2-1
TGTGCCAGCAGCGCCGGGACTTACAATGAGCAGTTCTTC
CASSAGTYNEQFF
>TRBD2|-|TRBV11-2|TRBJ2-1
TGTGCCAGCCTTATTAAACCGGGACTAGCGGGAGATGAGCAGTTCTTC
CASLIKPGLAGDEQFF
>-|many|TRBV5-6|TRBJ2-1
TGTGCCAGCAGCATCCAGGGGTATTGGGAGCAGTTCTTC
CASSIQGYWEQFF
>-|many|TRBV11-2|TRBJ1-2
TGTGCCAGCAGCTTACAAGGGAACTATGGCTACACCTTC
CASSLQGNYGYTF
>TRBD1|many|TRBV5-1|TRBJ2-7
TGCGCCAGCAGCGGAAGGACAGGACTTCAACGCGAGCAGTACTTC
CASSGRTGLQREQYF
>TRBD2|many|TRBV6-1|TRBJ2-2
TGTGCCAGTTATAGCGGGGACACCGGGGAGCTGTTTTTT
CASYSGDTGELFF
>-|many|TRBV20-1|TRBJ2-1
TGCAGTGCTAGAGCGAATAGCGCGATCATGAATGAGCAGTTCTTC
CSARANSAIMNEQFF
>TRBD2|many|TRBV11-3|TRBJ2-3
TGTGCCAGCAGCCCCCGGACTAGCGGGGGGCCAGATACGCAGTATTTT
CASSPRTSGGPDTQYF
>-|medium-sized|TRBV18|TRBJ1-3
TGTGCCAGCTCCACAGGGACTGGAAACACCATATATTTT
CASSTGTGNTIYF
>TRBD2|-|TRBV27|TRBJ2-7
TGTGCCAGCAGTTTCCGGACTAGCGGGAACAACGAGCAGTACTTC
CASSFRTSGNNEQYF
>-|few|TRBV19|TRBJ1-1
TGTGCCAGTAGTGGTAGCCCCGTCACTGAAGCTTTCTTT
CASSGSPVTEAFF
>-|-|TRBV30|TRBJ2-7
TGTGCCTGGAGTGTAGGCCAAGAGGGACACGAGCAGTACTTC
CAWSVGQEGHEQYF
>-|many|TRBV10-3|TRBJ2-3
TGTGCCATCAGGGACCAGGGCACAGATACGCAGTATTTT
CAIRDQGTDTQYF
>TRBD1|few|TRBV2|TRBJ2-7
TGTGCCAGCAGGGATCACCGGGACAGGGTCGGAGAGCAGTACTTC
CASRDHRDRVGEQYF
>-|-|TRBV5-1|TRBJ1-6
TGCGCCAGCAGCTTGATTGGAGGGGCGGAGAATTCACCCCTCCACTTT
CASSLIGGAENSPLHF
>TRBD2|few|TRBV6-1|TRBJ2-3
TGTGCCAGCAGTGAATTTAGCGGGGGGGCTCCAGAGGATACGCAGTATTTT
CASSEFSGGAPEDTQYF
>-|many|TRBV11-2|TRBJ2-5
TGTGCCAGCAGCTTCGGGACGCAAGAGACCCAGTACTTC
CASSFGTQETQYF
>-|many|TRBV12-5|TRBJ2-3
TGTGCTAGTGGTTTTTCCGCAGATACGCAGTATTTT
CASGFSADTQYF
>TRBD1|medium-sized|TRBV6-9|TRBJ1-5
TGTGCCAGCAGTAAGGAACAGGGGTTCGGCAATCAGCCCCAGCATTTT
CASSKEQGFGNQPQHF
>TRBD2|many|TRBV5-1|TRBJ2-1
TGCGCCAGCAGCTTGACCTTGGTAGCGGGGGAGGCTGAGCAGTTCTTC
CASSLTLVAGEAEQFF
>-|many|TRBV9|TRBJ2-1
TGTGCCAGCAGCGCGGACAATGAGCAGTTCTTC
CASSADNEQFF
>TRBD2|many|TRBV14|TRBJ2-2
TGTGCCAGCAGCCTCCTAGCGGGGGGAGTGTACACCGGGGAGCTGTTTTTT
CASSLLAGGVYTGELFF
>-|many|TRBV9|TRBJ1-1
TGTGCCAGCAGCGTAGGGGAGGCCTTTGGGGGAATTGGCACTGAAGCTTTCTTT
CASSVGEAFGGIGTEAFF
>-|-|TRBV9|TRBJ2-7
TGTGCCAGCAGCCTCCAGTCTGAATCCTACGAGCAGTACTTC
CASSLQSESYEQYF
>-|many|TRBV27|TRBJ1-5
TGTGCCAGCAGTTCGACAAATAGCAATCAGCCCCAGCATTTT
CASSSTNSNQPQHF
>-|many|TRBV12-3/TRBV12-4|TRBJ1-1
TGTGCCAGCAGCCCATGGGGCGGGGTGAGAGAGGCTGAAGCTTTCTTT
CASSPWGGVREAEAFF
>TRBD1|many|TRBV9|TRBJ2-1
TGTGCCAGCAGCCCAAGGACAGGCGGACCCTCCTACAATGAGCAGTTCTTC
CASSPRTGGPSYNEQFF
>TRBD2|-|TRBV20-1|TRBJ2-7
TGCAGTGCTAGGGGGACTAGAGAAACCTACGAGCAGTACTTC
CSARGTRETYEQYF
>TRBD1|few|TRBV27|TRBJ1-1
TGTGCCAGCAATCTACAGGGGGCGCGGACTGAAGCTTTCTTT
CASNLQGARTEAFF
>TRBD1|many|TRBV20-1|TRBJ1-5
TGCAGTGCTAGAGGACCGGGACAGGGCAATCAGCCCCAGCATTTT
CSARGPGQGNQPQHF
>-|many|TRBV11-2|TRBJ2-3
TGTGCCAGCAGCTTATGGCGTCCCACAGATACGCAGTATTTT
CASSLWRPTDTQYF
>TRBD1|-|TRBV18|TRBJ2-7
TGTGCCAGCTCACCAACCCGGGACAGGGGCTACGAGCAGTACTTC
CASSPTRDRGYEQYF
>-|many|TRBV12-3/TRBV12-4|TRBJ2-3
TGTGCCAGCATGAGGAAGGCACAGGGCCCTGGAGTCACAGATACGCAGTATTTT
CASMRKAQGPGVTDTQYF